Listed below are T cell receptor beta chains from one sample, sequenced in a study of cytomegalovirus exposure and HLA in healthy donors. Assay used: immunoSEQ multiplex PCR; TCRdb lists only in-frame clones, some missing. Of some 110,000 clones listed, approximately 65% were seen once; the top ten hold 1.5%. Sequencing input: PBMCs. These receptors came from a young man in good health and CMV-seronegative. Each CDR3 is given with its conserved first and last residue. Each record gives: D gene, V gene, J gene, clone size, CDR3 protein, CDR3 DNA. The D gene is left open where the match is weak. For some rows the clone size is stated as once, few or many, or as a class when expanded; others skip it.

NA	TRBV6-1	TRBJ2-1	NA	CASSESPTSYNEQFF	TGTGCCAGCAGTGAATCCCCTACCTCCTACAATGAGCAGTTCTTC
TRBD2	TRBV9	TRBJ2-3	NA	CASNSVGLAGYTDTQYF	TGTGCCAGCAACTCAGTTGGCCTAGCGGGCTACACAGATACGCAGTATTTT
NA	TRBV6-1	TRBJ1-1	few	CASRYLQGNTEAFF	TGTGCCAGCAGATACCTGCAGGGCAACACTGAAGCTTTCTTT
TRBD2	TRBV5-1	TRBJ2-7	NA	CASSLGARLARLSYEQYF	TGCGCCAGCAGCTTGGGGGCCCGACTAGCGAGACTCTCCTACGAGCAGTACTTC
NA	TRBV19	TRBJ1-4	NA	CASRHRPLTNEKLFF	TGTGCCAGTAGACACAGGCCGCTAACTAATGAAAAACTGTTTTTT
NA	TRBV6-6	TRBJ2-3	few	CASSYLRQGGLDTQYF	TGTGCCAGCAGTTACTTACGACAGGGAGGATTAGATACGCAGTATTTT
NA	TRBV27	TRBJ1-1	NA	CASSLSGREAFF	TGTGCCAGCAGTTTATCGGGCCGTGAAGCTTTCTTT
TRBD2	TRBV5-1	TRBJ2-1	once	CASSLVGTSIYNEQFF	TGCGCCAGCAGCTTAGTAGGGACTAGCATTTACAATGAGCAGTTCTTC
NA	TRBV28	TRBJ2-3	NA	CASKWPGLQGGTQYF	TGTGCCAGCAAATGGCCGGGACTGCAGGGGGGTACGCAGTATTTT
TRBD2	TRBV7-2	TRBJ2-1	NA	CASSLGLARMTQFF	TGTGCCAGCAGCTTAGGACTAGCGCGCATGACGCAGTTCTTC
NA	TRBV5-1	TRBJ2-1	NA	CASSSAGGYNEQFF	TGCGCCAGTAGTTCCGCCGGGGGCTACAATGAGCAGTTCTTC
TRBD2	TRBV7-2	TRBJ2-4	NA	CASSLIGLAGVTKNIQYF	TGTGCCAGCAGCTTAATAGGACTAGCGGGGGTAACCAAAAACATTCAGTACTTC
NA	TRBV15	TRBJ2-3	few	CATSRDTPVEGGDTQYF	TGTGCCACCAGCAGAGATACCCCCGTGGAGGGGGGGGATACGCAGTATTTT
TRBD1	TRBV5-6	TRBJ2-7	NA	CASSFPGQGAYEQYF	TGTGCCAGCAGCTTCCCGGGACAGGGGGCCTACGAGCAGTACTTC
NA	TRBV11-3	TRBJ2-7	NA	CASSTVAVAPSEQYF	TGTGCCAGCAGCACCGTAGCGGTAGCTCCGTCCGAGCAGTACTTC
TRBD1	TRBV7-8	TRBJ2-7	once	CASSAHGTGIYEQYF	TGTGCCAGCAGCGCACACGGGACAGGGATTTACGAGCAGTACTTC
TRBD1	TRBV28	TRBJ2-7	NA	CASSLQNRGYEQYF	TGTGCCAGCAGTTTACAAAACAGGGGATACGAGCAGTACTTC
NA	TRBV30	TRBJ2-1	NA	CAWTPGGRWFF	TGTGCCTGGACCCCCGGGGGGCGGTGGTTCTTC
NA	TRBV28	TRBJ1-1	NA	CASSLPGNTEAFF	TGTGCCAGCAGTTTACCGGGGAACACTGAAGCTTTCTTT
TRBD1	TRBV5-1	TRBJ1-4	NA	CASSLGDRAGVLNEKLFF	TGCGCCAGCAGCTTGGGGGACAGGGCCGGTGTCTTGAATGAAAAACTGTTTTTT
NA	TRBV18	TRBJ1-1	NA	CASSTTGSANTEAFF	TGTGCCAGCTCAACCACCGGGTCGGCGAACACTGAAGCTTTCTTT
NA	TRBV6-5	TRBJ1-1	few	CASRSWAGSEAFF	TGTGCCAGCAGAAGCTGGGCAGGGTCAGAAGCTTTCTTT
TRBD1	TRBV5-6	TRBJ1-3	NA	CASSPQGAAGNTIYF	TGTGCCAGCAGCCCCCAGGGGGCAGCGGGAAACACCATATATTTT
TRBD2	TRBV19	TRBJ2-5	NA	CASSKGLARDQETQYF	TGTGCCAGTAGTAAGGGACTAGCGAGAGACCAAGAGACCCAGTACTTC
NA	TRBV27	TRBJ1-5	once	CASSTRGLRNQPQHF	TGTGCCAGCTCAACTCGGGGGTTGCGCAATCAGCCCCAGCATTTT
NA	TRBV7-9	TRBJ1-5	NA	CASSQGRGAGQPQHF	TGTGCCAGCAGCCAAGGGCGGGGGGCCGGACAGCCCCAGCATTTT
TRBD1	TRBV5-1	TRBJ2-2	NA	CASSITTGGPNTGELFF	TGCGCCAGCAGCATAACTACAGGGGGACCTAACACCGGGGAGCTGTTTTTT
NA	TRBV6-5	TRBJ2-7	NA	CASSSREYEQYF	TGTGCCAGCAGTTCTCGGGAGTACGAGCAGTACTTC
TRBD1	TRBV5-6	TRBJ2-2	NA	CASSRLSGTGVTGELFF	TGTGCCAGCAGCCGTTTATCCGGGACAGGGGTGACCGGGGAGCTGTTTTTT
TRBD2	TRBV10-3	TRBJ2-1	NA	CAMAAREGVNEQFF	TGTGCCATGGCCGCGCGGGAGGGGGTCAATGAGCAGTTCTTC
NA	TRBV27	TRBJ1-2	NA	CASSPSDHSRGYGYTF	TGTGCCAGCAGCCCCAGTGATCACTCGAGAGGCTATGGCTACACCTTC
NA	TRBV30	TRBJ2-2	NA	CAWSRVGGLGTGELFF	TGTGCCTGGAGTCGGGTCGGTGGCCTAGGCACCGGGGAGCTGTTTTTT
NA	TRBV28	TRBJ1-4	NA	CASSFNRIREKLFF	TGTGCCAGCAGTTTTAACAGGATTCGGGAAAAACTGTTTTTT